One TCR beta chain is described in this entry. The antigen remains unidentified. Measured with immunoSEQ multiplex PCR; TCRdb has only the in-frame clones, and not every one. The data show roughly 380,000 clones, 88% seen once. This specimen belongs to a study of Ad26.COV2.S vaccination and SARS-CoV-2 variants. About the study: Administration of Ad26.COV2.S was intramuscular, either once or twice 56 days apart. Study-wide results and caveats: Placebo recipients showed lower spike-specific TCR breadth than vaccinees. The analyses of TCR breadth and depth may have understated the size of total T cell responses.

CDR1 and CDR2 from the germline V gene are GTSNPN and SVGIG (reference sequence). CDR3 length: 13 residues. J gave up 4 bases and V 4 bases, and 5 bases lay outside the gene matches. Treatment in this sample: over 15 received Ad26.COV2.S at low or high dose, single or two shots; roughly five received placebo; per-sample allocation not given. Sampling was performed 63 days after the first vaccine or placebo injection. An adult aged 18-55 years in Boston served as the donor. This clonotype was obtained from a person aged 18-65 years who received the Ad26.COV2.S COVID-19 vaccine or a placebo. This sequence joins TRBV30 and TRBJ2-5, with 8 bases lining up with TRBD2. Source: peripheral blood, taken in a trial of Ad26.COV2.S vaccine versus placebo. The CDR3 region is CAWIERGRETQYF. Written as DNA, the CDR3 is TGTGCCTGGATCGAGCGGGGGCGAGAGACCCAGTACTTC.